The 19 T cell receptor beta chains given below trace back to one sample, sequenced in a study of blood T cell repertoires in COVID-19. Using immunoSEQ multiplex PCR, the repertoire was profiled, and TCRdb retains in-frame clones only, with some absent. The sample includes approximately 150,000 clones, over 75% of them seen just once. The specimen sequenced was peripheral blood. These receptors originate from a man aged 18 to 29 with COVID-19, enrolled during active disease.

The V gene is TRBV6-5, the J gene TRBJ2-3; TRBD1 aligns across 7 bases. V shed 4 bases and J 9 bases; nucleotides not matched to a gene: 4. The CDR3 length is 12 residues. Germline CDR1 reads MNHEY; CDR2 reads SVGAGI. The CDR3 region has the DNA TGTGCCAGCAGTTCCGGGACAGCAACGCAGTATTTT. It yields the protein CASSSGTATQYF.

The chain links TRBV29-1 to TRBJ2-1; possible D gene TRBD1, 5 bases. Germline CDR1 SQVTM, CDR2 ANQGSEA. The CDR3 has 14 residues. V shed 7 bases and J shed 7 bases, with 20 bases lying between them. The CDR3 spells CSAPAGLGANEQFF. As DNA, the CDR3 is TGCAGCGCCCCCGCTGGGCTAGGGGCTAATGAGCAGTTCTTC.

The J gene is TRBJ1-6, the V gene TRBV19; 10 bases align to TRBD1. Germline CDR1 is LNHDA and CDR2 is SQIVND (reference sequence). The J segment lost 9 bases and the V segment lost 6 bases, leaving 5 bases of the junction unmatched. The CDR3 contains 14 residues. This CDR3 is CASRKDRGLSPLHF. The CDR3 DNA sequence: TGTGCCAGTAGGAAAGACAGGGGGCTTTCACCCCTCCACTTT.

This sequence joins TRBV28 and TRBJ1-1, with 10 bases matching TRBD1. Losses at the gene ends were 5 bases for V and 0 bases for J; bases not matched to a gene: 6. Germline assignment: CDR1 MDHEN and CDR2 SYDVKM. CDR3 length: 16 amino acids. The chain's CDR3 is CASSTRGQGMNTEAFF. The CDR3 DNA is TGTGCCAGCAGTACGCGGGGACAGGGGATGAACACTGAAGCTTTCTTT. Variable domain in full (rest from reference TRBV28 and TRBJ1-1): DVKVTQSSRYLVKRTGEKVFLECVQDMDHENMFWYRQDPGLGLRLIYFSYDVKMKEKGDIPEGYSVSREKKERFSLILESASTNQTSMYLCASSTRGQGMNTEAFFGQGTRLTVV.

This clone was observed a single time. V and J are TRBV10-1 and TRBJ2-3, with TRBD2 as a possible D gene (6 bases). Per germline, CDR1 WNHNN and CDR2 SYGVQD (reference sequence). Trimming left V 4 bases short and J 3 bases short, with 11 bases between. The CDR3 has 14 residues. As DNA, the CDR3 is TGCGCCAGCAGTGCAGCGGAGGGGACAGATACGCAGTATTTT. Translating gives CASSAAEGTDTQYF.

This clone appeared a few times. V and J are TRBV9 and TRBJ2-2; TRBD1 matches 7 bases. V trimming: 0 bases; J trimming: 6 bases; junction bases outside the gene matches: 2. The CDR3 covers 14 residues. CDR1 SGDLS and CDR2 YYNGEE come from the germline V gene. CDR3 DNA sequence: TGTGCCAGCAGCGTAGACAGGGGTTCCGGGGAGCTGTTTTTT. It codes for CASSVDRGSGELFF.

This clone was counted a single time. The J gene is TRBJ2-2, the V gene TRBV4-3; TRBD1 matches 8 bases. The germline V gene has CDR1 LGHNA and CDR2 YSLEER. J was trimmed by 5 bases and V by 4 bases; bases with no gene match: 6. The CDR3 extends over 15 amino acids. The CDR3 DNA follows: TGCGCCAGCAGCCCGCAGGGGGCAGGGACCGGGGAGCTGTTTTTT. Translated, it gives CASSPQGAGTGELFF.

V gene TRBV28 combines with J gene TRBJ2-7; 8 bases match TRBD1. There are 15 residues in the CDR3. Germline loops: CDR1 MDHEN, CDR2 SYDVKM. The trim removed 4 bases at V and 3 bases at J, leaving 8 bases unmatched. The CDR3 spells CASSSPGTGHYEQYF. The CDR3 bases are TGTGCCAGCAGTTCCCCCGGGACAGGCCACTACGAGCAGTACTTC.

V is TRBV11-2 and J is TRBJ2-7, with TRBD2 matching over 13 bases. The CDR3 contains 15 residues. The V gene end was trimmed by 6 bases and the J gene end by 2 bases; junction bases not matched to a gene: 4. Germline loops: CDR1 SGHAT, CDR2 FQNNGV. The CDR3 DNA reads TGTGCCAGCAGTCATGGGACTAGCGGGACCTACGAGCAGTACTTC. Protein sequence: CASSHGTSGTYEQYF.

This chain links TRBV5-5 with TRBJ2-7; a possible D gene is TRBD1 (5 bases). Per germline, CDR1 SGHKS and CDR2 YYEKEE (reference sequence). V lost 1 base and J lost 1, with 15 bases in between. CDR3 size: 16 residues. For the CDR3, the DNA is TGTGCCAGCAGCTTGCAGGTGGGGCGTTTTTCCTACGAGCAGTACTTC. The encoded protein is CASSLQVGRFSYEQYF. Together with reference TRBV5-5 and TRBJ2-7, the CDR3 gives the full variable domain: DAGVTQSPTHLIKTRGQQVTLRCSPISGHKSVSWYQQVLGQGPQFIFQYYEKEERGRGNFPDRFSARQFPNYSSELNVNALLLGDSALYLCASSLQVGRFSYEQYFGPGTRLTVT.

CDR3 sequence reads: CASSISTVNVVGVPGVETEAFF. CDR3 nucleotides: TGTGCCAGTAGTATATCGACGGTTAATGTTGTGGGTGTTCCGGGGGTCGAGACTGAAGCTTTCTTT. The chain combines TRBV19 with TRBJ1-1; a possible D gene is TRBD1 (5 bases). CDR1 and CDR2 from the germline V gene are LNHDA and SQIVND (reference sequence). The CDR3 spans 22 residues. V gave up 2 bases and J gave up 5 bases, with 36 bases separating them.

A remark on this clone: The junction shows a germline mismatch at one end, possibly a read error. This rearrangement joins TRBV14 to TRBJ2-3; tentatively, D is TRBD2 (6 bases). This CDR3 has 18 residues. The V gene's germline CDR1 is SGHDN and CDR2 FVKESK. The chain's CDR3 is CASTQSKMDTWEAGTQYF. CDR3 nucleotide sequence: TGTGCCAGCACCCAAAGTAAGATGGACACTTGGGAGGCAGGTACGCAGTATTTT.

The sample holds one count of this clone. J is TRBJ2-7 and V is TRBV9, with TRBD2 matching over 10 bases. Germline CDR1 SGDLS, CDR2 YYNGEE. This CDR3 spans 17 amino acids. Losses at the gene ends were 0 bases for V and 0 bases for J; bases not matched to a gene: 6. Here the CDR3 DNA reads TGTGCCAGCAGCGTAGACCCGGGACTAGCGAGCTCCTACGAGCAGTACTTC. The encoded protein is CASSVDPGLASSYEQYF.

This clone has more than one count but fewer than ten. The CDR3: CASSPQGLDYEQYF. CDR3 nucleotide sequence: TGTGCCAGCAGTCCCCAGGGGTTAGACTACGAGCAGTACTTC. The chain employs TRBV28 and TRBJ2-7, with TRBD1 as a possible D gene (6 bases). V gave up 5 bases and J gave up 3 bases, with 14 bases separating them. The CDR3 length is 14 residues. Germline values: CDR1 MDHEN, CDR2 SYDVKM. The full variable domain, completed using reference TRBV28 and TRBJ2-7, is DVKVTQSSRYLVKRTGEKVFLECVQDMDHENMFWYRQDPGLGLRLIYFSYDVKMKEKGDIPEGYSVSREKKERFSLILESASTNQTSMYLCASSPQGLDYEQYFGPGTRLTVT.

V usage is TRBV28 and J usage is TRBJ1-6; 7 bases line up with TRBD1. Germline values: CDR1 MDHEN, CDR2 SYDVKM. The V gene end was trimmed by 3 bases and the J gene end by 6 bases; junction bases not matched to a gene: 2. CDR3 length: 14 amino acids. The CDR3 nucleotides read TGTGCCAGCAGTTTGGGACAGAGTAATTCACCCCTCCACTTT. Encoded protein: CASSLGQSNSPLHF.

The chain links TRBV24-1 to TRBJ2-2; D is unresolved. V was cut by 4 bases and J by 2 bases, with 4 bases left in between. This CDR3 has 13 residues. The germline V gene has CDR1 KGHDR and CDR2 SFDVKD. CDR3 amino acids: CATSDPNTGELFF. The CDR3 DNA follows: TGTGCCACCAGTGACCCTAACACCGGGGAGCTGTTTTTT.

This clone appeared a single time. The J gene is TRBJ2-1, the V gene TRBV5-5; 7 nucleotides agree with TRBD2. The J segment lost 0 bases and the V segment lost 1 base, leaving 4 bases of the junction unmatched. Per the germline V gene, CDR1 is SGHKS and CDR2 is YYEKEE (reference sequence). This CDR3 is 16 amino acids long. CDR3 in amino acids: CASSLSSGGSYNEQFF. The CDR3 DNA reads as TGTGCCAGCAGCTTGTCTAGCGGAGGCTCCTACAATGAGCAGTTCTTC.

There are a few counts of this clone. The V call is TRBV4-1, the J call TRBJ2-2, with 13 bases aligning to TRBD2. The CDR3 loop spans 16 amino acids. CDR1 is MGHRA, CDR2 YSYEKL, per germline. With V trimmed by 5 bases and J by 8 bases, 8 bases remained unmatched. CDR3 coding DNA: TGCGCCAGCAGCGAAACTAGCGGGAGGGCCTTGGGGGAGCTGTTTTTT. This encodes CASSETSGRALGELFF.

The chain joins TRBV7-8 to TRBJ2-2, with D possibly matching TRBD1 (6 bases). Trimming removed 3 bases at V and 2 bases at J, with 10 bases between. The CDR3 length is 15 residues. In germline, CDR1 is SGHVS, CDR2 FQNEAQ. This chain's CDR3 is CASSFLGTNTGELFF. The CDR3 DNA follows: TGTGCCAGCAGCTTCCTGGGGACAAACACCGGGGAGCTGTTTTTT.